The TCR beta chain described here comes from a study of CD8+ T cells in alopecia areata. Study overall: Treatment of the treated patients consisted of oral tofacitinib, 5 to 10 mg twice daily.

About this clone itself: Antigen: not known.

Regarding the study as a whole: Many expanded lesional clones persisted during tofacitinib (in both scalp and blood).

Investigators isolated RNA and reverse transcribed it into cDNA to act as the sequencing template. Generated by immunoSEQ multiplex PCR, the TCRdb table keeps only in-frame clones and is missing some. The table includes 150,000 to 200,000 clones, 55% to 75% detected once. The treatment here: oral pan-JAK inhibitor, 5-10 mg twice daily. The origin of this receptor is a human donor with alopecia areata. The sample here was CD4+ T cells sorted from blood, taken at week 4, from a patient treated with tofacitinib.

The CDR3: CASSLERGRVTGELFF. CDR3 DNA: TGCGCCAGCAGCTTGGAGCGGGGAAGGGTCACCGGGGAGCTGTTTTTT. The chain is built from TRBV5-1 and TRBJ2-2, with 7 bases that match TRBD2. The V gene end was trimmed by 0 bases and the J gene end by 4 bases; junction bases not matched to a gene: 6. The CDR3 loop spans 16 amino acids. CDR1 SGHRS and CDR2 YFSETQ come from the germline V gene.